A selection of T cell receptor beta chains follows, all from one sample in a study of TIL therapy for anti-PD-1-resistant metastatic lung cancer. The protocol was immunoSEQ multiplex PCR, while the TCRdb copy is restricted to in-frame clones and leaves out a portion. The sample lists about 95,000 clones; about two thirds were seen once. Sample: tumor tissue, taken at baseline. These receptor sequences come from a person aged 25-85 years with non-small cell lung cancer. Both conserved end residues are part of each CDR3. D genes are given only for firm matches. Clone size appears in some rows only: once, few, many, or a class for an expanded clone.

TRBJ2-3 NA NA TRBV3-1/TRBV3-2 CASSQQVADTQYF TGTGCCAGCAGCCAGCAGGTAGCGGATACGCAGTATTTT
TRBJ1-1 NA NA TRBV15 CATSGKTGNTEAFF TGTGCCACCAGCGGAAAGACGGGGAACACTGAAGCTTTCTTT
TRBJ2-1 NA NA TRBV2 CASRNNEQFF TGTGCCAGCAGAAACAATGAGCAGTTCTTC
TRBJ1-3 NA NA TRBV6-6 CASSTVGGKTLKSSGNTIYF TGTGCCAGCAGCACGGTAGGGGGTAAAACCTTAAAAAGCTCTGGAAACACCATATATTTT
TRBJ1-1 NA NA TRBV15 CATSRDNGGAGGAFF TGTGCCACCAGCAGAGATAACGGGGGAGCCGGTGGGGCTTTCTTT
TRBJ1-1 NA TRBD1 TRBV15 CATTAGGTNTEAFF TGTGCCACCACGGCAGGGGGTACGAACACTGAAGCTTTCTTT
TRBJ2-7 NA NA TRBV18 CASSPPYGNSYEQYF TGTGCCAGCTCACCACCCTACGGCAACTCCTACGAGCAGTACTTC
TRBJ1-2 NA NA TRBV5-5 CASSFSWQLGYTF TGTGCCAGCAGCTTCTCGTGGCAGCTTGGCTACACCTTC
TRBJ1-4 NA NA TRBV29-1 CSVEHRAANEKLFF TGCAGCGTTGAACACAGGGCGGCTAATGAAAAACTGTTTTTT
TRBJ2-6 NA TRBD1 TRBV9 CASSGPGGRSGANVLTF TGTGCCAGCTCCGGGCCAGGGGGAAGGTCTGGGGCCAACGTCCTGACTTTC
TRBJ2-7 few TRBD1 TRBV11-2 CASSPGTGGPKKQYF TGTGCCAGCAGCCCCGGGACAGGGGGGCCTAAGAAGCAGTACTTC
TRBJ2-1 NA NA TRBV19 CASGNGRSSYNEQFF TGTGCCAGTGGCAACGGGCGAAGCTCCTACAATGAGCAGTTCTTC
TRBJ2-5 NA NA TRBV7-8 CASSLLRGVAETQYF TGTGCCAGCAGCTTACTCAGGGGTGTTGCGGAGACCCAGTACTTC
TRBJ1-4 few NA TRBV3-1/TRBV3-2 CASSRRTNEKLFF TGTGCCAGCAGCCGAAGGACGAACGAAAAACTGTTTTTT
TRBJ2-2 NA TRBD2 TRBV29-1 CSAGTSGSSGELFF TGCAGCGCCGGGACTAGCGGGAGTAGCGGGGAGCTGTTTTTT
TRBJ1-4 NA TRBD1 TRBV7-2 CASSRTGFNEKLFF TGTGCCAGCAGTCGGACAGGGTTTAATGAAAAACTGTTTTTT
TRBJ1-3 once NA TRBV29-1 CSGLTRGNTIYF TGCAGCGGCCTAACTAGGGGAAACACCATATATTTT
TRBJ2-5 NA NA TRBV11-3 CANSRSQETQYF TGTGCCAACAGTCGCAGTCAAGAGACCCAGTACTTC
TRBJ1-6 few NA TRBV13 CASTKTGPSPLHF TGTGCCAGCACCAAAACAGGGCCTTCACCCCTCCACTTT
TRBJ2-1 NA TRBD2 TRBV28 CASSLSPGLAGGRGNEQFF TGTGCCAGCAGTTTAAGCCCCGGGCTAGCGGGAGGGCGGGGCAATGAGCAGTTCTTC
TRBJ2-5 NA TRBD2 TRBV10-2 CASSEGRVVQETQYF TGCGCCAGCAGTGAAGGGAGGGTAGTCCAAGAGACCCAGTACTTC
TRBJ2-1 NA TRBD1 TRBV27 CASSFFRDRGPDEQFF TGTGCCAGCAGTTTCTTCCGGGACAGGGGTCCGGATGAGCAGTTCTTC
TRBJ1-1 few NA TRBV3-1/TRBV3-2 CASSRPQAGPEAFF TGTGCCAGCAGTCGCCCCCAGGCGGGGCCTGAAGCTTTCTTT
TRBJ1-4 few TRBD1 TRBV29-1 CSVSPGGGNEKLFF TGCAGCGTTTCTCCAGGGGGCGGAAATGAAAAACTGTTTTTT
TRBJ2-5 NA TRBD2 TRBV4-2 CASSQGSLAAQETQYF TGTGCCAGCAGCCAAGGTAGTCTAGCGGCTCAAGAGACCCAGTACTTC
TRBJ2-2 few TRBD1 TRBV3-1/TRBV3-2 CASMAGQGTGELFF TGTGCCAGCATGGCGGGACAGGGGACCGGGGAGCTGTTTTTT
TRBJ2-1 NA NA TRBV12-3/TRBV12-4 CASSLRHEQFF TGTGCCAGTTCACTCCGGCATGAGCAGTTCTTC
TRBJ2-7 once TRBD1 TRBV3-1/TRBV3-2 CASSHGTGLEQYF TGTGCCAGCAGCCACGGGACAGGGCTCGAGCAGTACTTC
TRBJ2-3 NA NA TRBV7-6 CASSFSAVRGSTDTQYF TGTGCCAGCAGTTTTTCCGCCGTACGGGGGAGCACAGATACGCAGTATTTT
TRBJ2-5 few TRBD1 TRBV7-2 CASSSPWGTGYRETQYF TGTGCCAGCAGCTCACCCTGGGGGACAGGGTACCGAGAGACCCAGTACTTC
TRBJ2-2 NA NA TRBV7-6 CASSLGMGQNTGELFF TGTGCCAGCAGCTTAGGGATGGGACAGAACACCGGGGAGCTGTTTTTT
TRBJ1-1 NA TRBD1 TRBV5-4 CASSHPRSGGPEAFF TGTGCCAGCAGCCACCCCCGGTCAGGGGGCCCTGAAGCTTTCTTT
TRBJ2-1 many NA TRBV7-3 CASSKGTWDEQFF TGTGCCAGCAGCAAGGGGACCTGGGATGAGCAGTTCTTC
TRBJ2-7 NA NA TRBV5-4 CASSTDRDYEQYF TGTGCCAGCAGCACTGACCGGGATTACGAGCAGTACTTC
TRBJ1-3 few NA TRBV7-9 CASAPTGGNTIYF TGTGCCAGCGCTCCGACAGGTGGAAACACCATATATTTT
TRBJ2-7 NA NA TRBV7-2 CASARVYEQYF TGTGCCAGCGCCAGGGTATACGAGCAGTACTTC
TRBJ1-2 NA NA TRBV10-3 CAITPLDPAVSGYTF TGTGCCATCACCCCTCTTGACCCCGCTGTTAGTGGCTACACCTTC
TRBJ2-1 NA TRBD2 TRBV5-4 CASSLVSSGGYNEQFF TGTGCCAGCAGCTTGGTGTCTAGCGGGGGGTACAATGAGCAGTTCTTC
TRBJ2-3 NA TRBD2 TRBV5-1 CASSLEREWDTQYF TGCGCCAGCAGCTTGGAGCGGGAGTGGGATACGCAGTATTTT
TRBJ1-1 NA NA TRBV28 CASRSGTSNTEAFF TGTGCCAGCAGGTCCGGCACCTCGAACACTGAAGCTTTCTTT
TRBJ2-5 NA TRBD1 TRBV5-5 CASSLGDRKETQYF TGTGCCAGCAGCTTGGGGGACAGAAAAGAGACCCAGTACTTC
TRBJ2-1 NA NA TRBV4-2 CASSQTSSNEQFF TGTGCCAGCAGCCAGACTAGTAGCAATGAGCAGTTCTTC
TRBJ2-7 NA NA TRBV6-6 CASSLKYEQYF TGTGCCAGCAGTTTAAAGTACGAGCAGTACTTC
TRBJ2-7 few NA TRBV6-2/TRBV6-3 CASSYSDSYEQYF TGTGCCAGCAGTTACTCGGACAGCTACGAGCAGTACTTC
TRBJ2-5 NA NA TRBV10-3 CATRTAGVGETQYF TGTGCCACCAGGACTGCCGGTGTGGGGGAGACCCAGTACTTC
TRBJ2-3 NA NA TRBV11-1 CASRSLGTQYF TGTGCCAGCAGGTCCTTGGGTACGCAGTATTTT
TRBJ1-6 NA NA TRBV12-3/TRBV12-4 CASSLRGNSPLHF TGTGCCAGCAGTTTAAGGGGAAATTCACCCCTCCACTTT
TRBJ2-5 NA TRBD2 TRBV7-8 CASSLTGGFQETQYF TGTGCCAGCAGCTTAACGGGAGGGTTCCAAGAGACCCAGTACTTC
TRBJ2-5 once TRBD2 TRBV3-1/TRBV3-2 CASSQLAGAHRTSQTQYF TGTGCCAGCAGCCAACTAGCGGGAGCGCACCGAACGAGCCAGACCCAGTACTTC
TRBJ1-1 NA TRBD1 TRBV19 CASRDRGYTEAFF TGTGCCAGCCGGGACAGGGGGTACACTGAAGCTTTCTTT
TRBJ2-1 NA TRBD2 TRBV19 CASSMNVLAGRNEQFF TGTGCCAGTAGTATGAATGTGCTAGCGGGACGGAATGAGCAGTTCTTC